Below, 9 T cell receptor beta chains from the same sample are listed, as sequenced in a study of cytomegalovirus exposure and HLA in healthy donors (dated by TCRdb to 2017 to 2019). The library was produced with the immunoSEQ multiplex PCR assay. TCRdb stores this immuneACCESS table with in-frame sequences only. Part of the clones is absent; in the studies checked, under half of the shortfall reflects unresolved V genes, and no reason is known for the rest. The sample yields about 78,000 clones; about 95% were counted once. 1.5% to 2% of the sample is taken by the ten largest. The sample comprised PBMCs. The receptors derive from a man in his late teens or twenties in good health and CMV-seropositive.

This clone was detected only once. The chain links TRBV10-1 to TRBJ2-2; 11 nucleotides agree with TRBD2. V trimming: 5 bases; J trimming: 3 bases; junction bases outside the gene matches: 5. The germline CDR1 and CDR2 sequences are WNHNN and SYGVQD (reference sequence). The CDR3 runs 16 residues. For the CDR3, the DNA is TGCGCCAGCAGTCCTCTGGGACTAGCGGACACCGGGGAGCTGTTTTTT. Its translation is CASSPLGLADTGELFF.

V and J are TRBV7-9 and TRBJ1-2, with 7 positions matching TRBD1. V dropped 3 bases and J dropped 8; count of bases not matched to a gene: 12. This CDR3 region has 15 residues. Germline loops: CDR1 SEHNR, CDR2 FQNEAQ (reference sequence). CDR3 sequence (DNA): TGTGCCAGCAGCTTGCTCCCGGCAGGGACAGCGGGCTACACCTTC. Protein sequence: CASSLLPAGTAGYTF.

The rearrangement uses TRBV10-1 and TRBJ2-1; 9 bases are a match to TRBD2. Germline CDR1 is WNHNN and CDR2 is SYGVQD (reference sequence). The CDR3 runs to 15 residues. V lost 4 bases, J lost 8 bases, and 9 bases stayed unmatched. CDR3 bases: TGCGCCAGCAGTGGCCCAGCGGGAGGTGGATATGAGCAGTTCTTC. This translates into CASSGPAGGGYEQFF.

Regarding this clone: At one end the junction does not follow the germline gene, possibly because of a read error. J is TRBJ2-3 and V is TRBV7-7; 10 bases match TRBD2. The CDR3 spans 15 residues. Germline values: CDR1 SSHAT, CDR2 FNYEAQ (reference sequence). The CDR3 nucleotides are TGTGCTAGCAGCCGCCTAGCGGGAGTATCAGATACGCAGTATTTT. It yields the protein CASSRLAGVSDTQYF.

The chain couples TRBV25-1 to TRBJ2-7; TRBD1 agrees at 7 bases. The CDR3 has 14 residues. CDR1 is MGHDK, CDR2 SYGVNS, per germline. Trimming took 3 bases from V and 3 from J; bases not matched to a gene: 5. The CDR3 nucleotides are TGTGCCAGCAGTGACTGGGACAGCGGCTACGAGCAGTACTTC. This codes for CASSDWDSGYEQYF.

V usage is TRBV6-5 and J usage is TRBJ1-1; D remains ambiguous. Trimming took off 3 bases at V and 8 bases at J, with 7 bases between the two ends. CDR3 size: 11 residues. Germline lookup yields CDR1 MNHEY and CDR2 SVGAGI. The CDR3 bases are TGTGCCAGCAGTTATGCGACAGAAGCTTTCTTT. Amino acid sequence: CASSYATEAFF.

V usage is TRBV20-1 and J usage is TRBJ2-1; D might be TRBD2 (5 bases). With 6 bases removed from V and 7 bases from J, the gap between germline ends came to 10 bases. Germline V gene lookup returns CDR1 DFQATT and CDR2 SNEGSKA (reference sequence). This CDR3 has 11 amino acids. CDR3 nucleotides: TGCAGTGCCGCGTCGGGGAATGAGCAGTTCTTC. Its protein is CSAASGNEQFF.

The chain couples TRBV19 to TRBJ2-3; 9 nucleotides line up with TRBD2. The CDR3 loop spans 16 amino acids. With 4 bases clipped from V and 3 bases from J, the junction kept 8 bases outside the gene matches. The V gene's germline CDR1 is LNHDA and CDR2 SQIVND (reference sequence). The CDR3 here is CASSSLSGSWTDTQYF. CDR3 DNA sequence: TGTGCCAGTAGTAGCCTTAGCGGGAGTTGGACAGATACGCAGTATTTT.

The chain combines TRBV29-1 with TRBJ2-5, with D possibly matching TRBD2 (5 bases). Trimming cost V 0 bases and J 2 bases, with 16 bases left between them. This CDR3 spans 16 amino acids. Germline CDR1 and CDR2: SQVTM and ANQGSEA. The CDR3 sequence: CSVEDPGLWRQETQYF. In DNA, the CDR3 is TGCAGCGTTGAAGATCCAGGTTTGTGGAGGCAAGAGACCCAGTACTTC. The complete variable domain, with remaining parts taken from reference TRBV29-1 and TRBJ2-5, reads SAVISQKPSRDICQRGTSLTIQCQVDSQVTMMFWYRQQPGQSLTLIATANQGSEATYESGFVIDKFPISRPNLTFSTLTVSNMSPEDSSIYLCSVEDPGLWRQETQYFGPGTRLLVL.